Presented here are 20 T cell receptor beta chains from one specimen sequenced in a study of blood T cell repertoires in COVID-19. TCRdb's copy holds only in-frame clones and misses some; the assay was immunoSEQ multiplex PCR. The table has roughly 300,000 clones, 85% to 90% seen once. The sequenced material came from peripheral blood. The source of these receptors is a woman in her twenties or thirties with COVID-19, enrolled during active disease.

V usage is TRBV19 and J usage is TRBJ1-4; D might be TRBD1 (5 bases). This CDR3 spans 16 amino acids. Trimming took 7 bases from V and 8 from J, leaving 23 bases between them. CDR1 is LNHDA, CDR2 SQIVND, per germline (reference sequence). CDR3 residues: CASTNRSGPTREKLFF. The CDR3 nucleotides are TGTGCCAGTACCAATAGATCGGGACCGACTAGAGAAAAACTGTTTTTT.

The chain recombines TRBV19 with TRBJ1-3, with D uncertain. Between the trimmed V and J ends, which lost 5 bases and 2 bases, there was a span of 7 bases. The CDR3 is 13 residues long. Germline V gives CDR1 LNHDA, CDR2 SQIVND (reference sequence). This chain's CDR3 is CASSYGPGNTIYF. The CDR3 coding sequence is TGTGCCAGTAGTTATGGGCCTGGAAACACCATATATTTT.

This clone was seen more than once but under ten times. The chain joins TRBV24-1 to TRBJ2-4, with 8 bases fitting TRBD1. Germline CDR1 is KGHDR and CDR2 is SFDVKD. The CDR3 consists of 18 residues. The V and J ends lost 4 bases and 8 bases, in that order; junction bases with no gene match: 18. The CDR3 region is CATSDLPPPGQVRDIQYF. The CDR3 DNA sequence: TGTGCCACCAGTGACCTCCCACCCCCGGGACAGGTAAGAGACATTCAGTACTTC.

CDR3 region: CASSSHESRTEAFF. The CDR3 DNA is TGTGCCAGTAGTTCCCACGAGAGTCGGACTGAAGCTTTCTTT. The chain couples TRBV19 to TRBJ1-1; D remains ambiguous. Germline-derived CDR1 and CDR2 are LNHDA and SQIVND (reference sequence). CDR3 length: 14 residues. The V end lost 5 bases, the J end lost 5 bases, and 15 bases lay between the germline ends.

The chain joins TRBV10-3 to TRBJ2-3, with D perhaps TRBD2 (6 bases). From germline, CDR1 is ENHRY and CDR2 SYGVKD. This CDR3 is built from 11 residues. V lost 11 bases and J lost 2, with 8 bases in between. This CDR3 is CASSDTDTQYF. CDR3 nucleotides: TGTGCCTCTAGCGACACAGATACGCAGTATTTT.

The genes are TRBV9 and TRBJ2-7; weak D call: TRBD1 (6 bases). The germline V gene has CDR1 SGDLS and CDR2 YYNGEE. This CDR3 has 13 amino acids. V gave up 5 bases and J gave up 2 bases, with 11 bases separating them. The CDR3 protein is CASSSQGAYEQYF. CDR3 DNA sequence: TGTGCCAGCAGTTCACAGGGAGCCTACGAGCAGTACTTC.

The J gene is TRBJ2-5, the V gene TRBV2; no firm D call. Germline loops: CDR1 SNHLY, CDR2 FYNNEI. V lost 5 bases and J 5 bases, leaving 3 bases between the germline ends. The CDR3 totals 10 residues. The CDR3 reads CASSPETQYF. The DNA for the CDR3 is TGTGCCAGCAGTCCGGAGACCCAGTACTTC.

This chain uses TRBV28 with TRBJ1-2; TRBD1 might be the D (5 bases). Trimming cost V 6 bases and J 6 bases, with 23 bases left between them. The CDR3 has 16 residues. CDR1 MDHEN and CDR2 SYDVKM come from the germline V gene. The CDR3 coding sequence is TGTGCCAGCAGCTTAAGACCCGGGACTGGGACTGATGGCTACACCTTC. It encodes CASSLRPGTGTDGYTF.

This chain links TRBV7-9 with TRBJ1-1; D remains unclear. Trimming cost V 3 bases and J 1 base, with 6 bases left between them. The CDR3 consists of 13 residues. The germline V gene encodes CDR1 SEHNR and CDR2 FQNEAQ (reference sequence). In DNA, the CDR3 is TGTGCCAGCAGCTTCGTGGCGAACACTGAAGCTTTCTTT. This sequence encodes CASSFVANTEAFF.

This chain connects TRBV11-2 to TRBJ1-6, with D perhaps TRBD1 (5 bases). Deletions cut 7 bases from V and 9 bases from J, with 19 bases between. From germline, CDR1 is SGHAT and CDR2 FQNNGV. The CDR3 is 15 amino acids. DNA of the CDR3: TGTGCCAGCATGGTCGCGGGGCCGAAAGGTTCACCCCTCCACTTT. This encodes CASMVAGPKGSPLHF.

The chain is built from TRBV28 and TRBJ2-7; a possible D gene is TRBD2 (5 bases). Germline V gives CDR1 MDHEN, CDR2 SYDVKM. Trimming stripped 5 bases from V and 1 base from J, with 15 bases between. The CDR3 has 15 amino acids. The CDR3 reads CASSLPGVWSYEQYF. DNA of the CDR3: TGTGCCAGCAGTCTCCCCGGGGTCTGGTCCTACGAGCAGTACTTC.

This clone was recorded once. The rearrangement joins TRBV7-6 to TRBJ1-1, with TRBD1 identical over 7 bases. CDR3 length equals 12 residues. The germline gives CDR1 SGHVS, CDR2 FNYEAQ. The V and J ends lost 3 bases and 5 bases, in that order; junction bases with no gene match: 0. The CDR3 here is CASSLDRTEAFF. The CDR3 coding sequence is TGTGCCAGCAGCTTGGACAGGACTGAAGCTTTCTTT. The variable domain in full, completed from reference TRBV7-6 and TRBJ1-1, reads GAGVSQSPRYKVTKRGQDVALRCDPISGHVSLYWYRQALGQGPEFLTYFNYEAQQDKSGLPNDRFSAERPEGSISTLTIQRTEQRDSAMYRCASSLDRTEAFFGQGTRLTVV.

This chain uses TRBV6-5 with TRBJ2-7; D is perhaps TRBD2 (5 bases). This CDR3 comprises 12 residues. From germline, CDR1 is MNHEY and CDR2 SVGAGI. V was pared by 10 bases and J by 4 bases, with 14 bases between. The CDR3 sequence: CAILNGVYEQYF. CDR3 nucleotide sequence: TGTGCCATCCTGAACGGGGTTTACGAGCAGTACTTC.

The chain is built from TRBV7-9 and TRBJ2-7; 7 nucleotides match TRBD1. The CDR3 has 15 residues. V was pared by 1 base and J by 5 bases, with 8 bases of the junction left unmatched. The germline gives CDR1 SEHNR, CDR2 FQNEAQ (reference sequence). The CDR3 DNA reads as TGTGCCAGCAGCTTAGATCTGCGTAGGGGGCACGAGCAGTACTTC. It translates to CASSLDLRRGHEQYF.

The V call is TRBV24-1, the J call TRBJ2-2, with TRBD2 as a possible D gene (5 bases). Trimming took off 4 bases at V and 1 base at J, with 6 bases between the two ends. This CDR3 comprises 14 residues. Per germline, CDR1 KGHDR and CDR2 SFDVKD. The CDR3 loop is CATSEAGNTGELFF. CDR3 sequence (DNA): TGTGCCACCAGTGAGGCGGGGAACACCGGGGAGCTGTTTTTT.

The V gene is TRBV11-2, the J gene TRBJ2-2, with D hard to call. The length of the CDR3 is 14 residues. V lost 5 bases, J lost 1 base, and 8 bases lay in between. Germline lookup yields CDR1 SGHAT and CDR2 FQNNGV. The CDR3: CASSPARNTGELFF. In DNA form, the CDR3 reads TGTGCCAGCAGCCCAGCGCGGAACACCGGGGAGCTGTTTTTT.

The chain is built from TRBV27 and TRBJ2-7, with a weak D call TRBD1 (6 bases). The V and J ends lost 3 bases and 3 bases respectively, with 12 bases between them. Germline CDR1 reads MNHEY; CDR2 reads SMNVEV (reference sequence). This CDR3 comprises 14 residues. The chain's CDR3 is CASSFNPGVYEQYF. The CDR3 DNA reads as TGTGCCAGCAGTTTCAATCCAGGGGTCTACGAGCAGTACTTC.

The genes are TRBV5-1 and TRBJ2-2, with a possible D match to TRBD2 (5 bases). Germline V gives CDR1 SGHRS, CDR2 YFSETQ. With 0 bases removed from V and 7 bases from J, the gap between germline ends came to 7 bases. This CDR3 contains 13 residues. CDR3 sequence (DNA): TGCGCCAGCAGCTTGGAAGCGGTCGGGGAGCTGTTTTTT. Translating gives CASSLEAVGELFF.

This chain uses TRBV27 with TRBJ2-7, with 8 nucleotides matching TRBD2. Germline CDR1 and CDR2: MNHEY and SMNVEV (reference sequence). This CDR3 comprises 14 residues. The V gene end was trimmed by 3 bases and the J gene end by 7 bases; junction bases not matched to a gene: 8. The CDR3 region has the DNA TGTGCCAGCAGTTTTGGAAGAGCGGGGGCTGAGCAGTACTTC. It translates to CASSFGRAGAEQYF.

This chain uses TRBV5-1 with TRBJ2-1, with TRBD1 matching over 8 bases. After removal of 1 base from V and 1 base from J, the junction contained 19 bases not matched to a gene. The germline gives CDR1 SGHRS, CDR2 YFSETQ. The CDR3 sequence is 21 residues long. The CDR3 region has the DNA TGCGCCAGCAGCTTGCGACAGGACGCAAATTCCCGGGACAGGTCCTACAATGAGCAGTTCTTC. Translating gives CASSLRQDANSRDRSYNEQFF.